The clone carrying this T cell receptor beta chain has a count of ten or more. Its target is not known. In every sequencing run, more than 190 million TCR-beta sequences were generated from 15-18 subjects. TCRdb independently ran MiXCR on the 5' RACE reads; one entry per CDR3 protein. The sample carries approximately 85,000 distinct CDR3 sequences, 13% recorded once. These data belong to a study of neurological immune-mediated disorders. Regarding time point: longitudinal time-point 2. General study findings and limits: Patients with HTLV-1-associated myelopathy had the highest level of TCR clonal expansion, whereas patients with multiple sclerosis had the lowest level, falling beneath the level found in healthy controls.

Germline-derived CDR1 and CDR2 are SGHNT and YENEEA. Trimming shortened V by 3 bases and J by 4 bases, and 8 bases separated the two germline ends. The CDR3 covers 13 residues. This receptor was obtained from a female donor with HTLV-1-associated myelopathy (HAM/TSP). The sample taken for sequencing was PBMCs. The V call is TRBV11-3, the J call TRBJ2-3; D is undetermined. The CDR3 region has the DNA TGTGCCAGCAGCTTTGATGGGTCAGATACGCAGTATTTT. It specifies CASSFDGSDTQYF.